These T cell receptor beta chains were read from a single sample in a study of blood T cell repertoires in COVID-19. The assay was immunoSEQ multiplex PCR, and TCRdb's table has in-frame clones only and misses some. The profile shows 250,000 to 300,000 clones, roughly 90% of them singletons. Sequencing input: peripheral blood. All receptors derive from a woman aged 55 to 70 with COVID-19, enrolled during active disease. Each CDR3 is given with its conserved first and last residue. The order of the fields is J gene, D gene, V gene, CDR3 length, CDR3 DNA, CDR3 protein. D genes are given only for firm matches.

j_call: TRBJ1-2
d_call: TRBD1
v_call: TRBV12-3/TRBV12-4
cdr3_length: 13
cdr3_nt: TGTGCCAGCAGTTGGAACAGGGGTAGTGGCTACACCTTC
cdr3_aa: CASSWNRGSGYTF

j_call: TRBJ1-5
d_call: TRBD1
v_call: TRBV5-5
cdr3_length: 15
cdr3_nt: TGTGCCAGCAGCTTCGGACAGGGCCTCAATCAGCCCCAGCATTTT
cdr3_aa: CASSFGQGLNQPQHF

j_call: TRBJ2-4
d_call: -
v_call: TRBV9
cdr3_length: 13
cdr3_nt: TGTGCCCAGGGGAATCTAGCCAAAAACATTCAGTACTTC
cdr3_aa: CAQGNLAKNIQYF

j_call: TRBJ2-7
d_call: TRBD1
v_call: TRBV5-4
cdr3_length: 15
cdr3_nt: TGTGCCAGCAGCCAAGCCCGGACAGGTTCCTACGAGCAGTACTTC
cdr3_aa: CASSQARTGSYEQYF

j_call: TRBJ2-2
d_call: TRBD2
v_call: TRBV7-9
cdr3_length: 15
cdr3_nt: TGTGCCAGCCCAGTAGGCGGGGGATACACCGGGGAGCTGTTTTTT
cdr3_aa: CASPVGGGYTGELFF

j_call: TRBJ2-2
d_call: TRBD2
v_call: TRBV27
cdr3_length: 16
cdr3_nt: TGTGCCAGCAGTTTTCGGGGGGGGGCCGACACCGGGGAGCTGTTTTTT
cdr3_aa: CASSFRGGADTGELFF

j_call: TRBJ1-6
d_call: TRBD1
v_call: TRBV9
cdr3_length: 17
cdr3_nt: TGTGCCAGCAGCGTCCGGCAGTACGGGACAGGGGATTCACCCCTCCACTTT
cdr3_aa: CASSVRQYGTGDSPLHF

j_call: TRBJ1-1
d_call: -
v_call: TRBV19
cdr3_length: 12
cdr3_nt: TGTGCCAGTAGTATATTGGGCCAGGAAGCTTTCTTT
cdr3_aa: CASSILGQEAFF

j_call: TRBJ2-7
d_call: TRBD2
v_call: TRBV6-2/TRBV6-3
cdr3_length: 17
cdr3_nt: TGTGCCAGCAGTTACCGTATGACTAGCGGCTCATCCTACGAGCAGTACTTC
cdr3_aa: CASSYRMTSGSSYEQYF

j_call: TRBJ1-1
d_call: -
v_call: TRBV10-3
cdr3_length: 13
cdr3_nt: TGTGCCATCAGTGAGTGGGGCGACACTGAAGCTTTCTTT
cdr3_aa: CAISEWGDTEAFF

j_call: TRBJ2-1
d_call: TRBD2
v_call: TRBV19
cdr3_length: 13
cdr3_nt: TGTGCCAGTACCCCGGGAGGCGACAATGAGCAGTTCTTC
cdr3_aa: CASTPGGDNEQFF

j_call: TRBJ1-2
d_call: TRBD1
v_call: TRBV3-1/TRBV3-2
cdr3_length: 13
cdr3_nt: TGTGCCAGCAGCCAAGGCAGGGGGCTTGGCTACACCTTC
cdr3_aa: CASSQGRGLGYTF

j_call: TRBJ2-7
d_call: TRBD1
v_call: TRBV9
cdr3_length: 15
cdr3_nt: TGTGCCAGCAGCGTAGGGACAGGGTCGGGCTACGAGCAGTACTTC
cdr3_aa: CASSVGTGSGYEQYF

j_call: TRBJ2-1
d_call: TRBD1
v_call: TRBV24-1
cdr3_length: 15
cdr3_nt: TGTGCCACCAGTGAACGGACCGGGACAGGAAATGAGCAGTTCTTC
cdr3_aa: CATSERTGTGNEQFF

j_call: TRBJ2-3
d_call: TRBD2
v_call: TRBV7-8
cdr3_length: 16
cdr3_nt: TGTGCCAGCAGCTTAGTGACGGGGGGTAGCACAGATACGCAGTATTTT
cdr3_aa: CASSLVTGGSTDTQYF

j_call: TRBJ1-1
d_call: TRBD1
v_call: TRBV6-6
cdr3_length: 18
cdr3_nt: TGTGCCAGCAGTCCTCCGAGGGACAGGGGCTCGGTCAACACTGAAGCTTTCTTT
cdr3_aa: CASSPPRDRGSVNTEAFF

j_call: TRBJ1-1
d_call: -
v_call: TRBV2
cdr3_length: 11
cdr3_nt: TGTGCCAGCAGTGAACAGGGAGAAGCTTTCTTT
cdr3_aa: CASSEQGEAFF

j_call: TRBJ1-4
d_call: TRBD1
v_call: TRBV7-8
cdr3_length: 15
cdr3_nt: TGTGCCAGCAGCTTAGTAACAGGGGGCAGTGAAAAACTGTTTTTT
cdr3_aa: CASSLVTGGSEKLFF

j_call: TRBJ1-1
d_call: -
v_call: TRBV19
cdr3_length: 15
cdr3_nt: TGTGCCAGTAGTATAGGGGGCCGCCGTTGGACTGAAGCTTTCTTT
cdr3_aa: CASSIGGRRWTEAFF

j_call: TRBJ1-5
d_call: TRBD1
v_call: TRBV4-3
cdr3_length: 15
cdr3_nt: TGCGCCAGCAGCCAAGATCAGGGGGTCAATCAGCCCCAGCATTTT
cdr3_aa: CASSQDQGVNQPQHF

j_call: TRBJ1-2
d_call: -
v_call: TRBV5-1
cdr3_length: 14
cdr3_nt: TGCGCCAGCAGCCCCCAGGGGCTTTCGGATGGCTACACCTTC
cdr3_aa: CASSPQGLSDGYTF

j_call: TRBJ1-4
d_call: TRBD1
v_call: TRBV6-5
cdr3_length: 14
cdr3_nt: TGTGCCAGCAGTTACGGGGACAGTAATGAAAAACTGTTTTTT
cdr3_aa: CASSYGDSNEKLFF

j_call: TRBJ1-1
d_call: TRBD1
v_call: TRBV14
cdr3_length: 16
cdr3_nt: TGTGCCAGCAGCAAAGGGGTCAGGGGGCGGAACACTGAAGCTTTCTTT
cdr3_aa: CASSKGVRGRNTEAFF

j_call: TRBJ1-2
d_call: TRBD1
v_call: TRBV18
cdr3_length: 17
cdr3_nt: TGTGCCAGCTCACCAAGTGTCCCGGGACAGGGGAACTATGGCTACACCTTC
cdr3_aa: CASSPSVPGQGNYGYTF

j_call: TRBJ2-3
d_call: TRBD2
v_call: TRBV6-5
cdr3_length: 15
cdr3_nt: TGTGCCAGCAGTTCAGCGGGGGGGATTACAGATACGCAGTATTTT
cdr3_aa: CASSSAGGITDTQYF

j_call: TRBJ1-1
d_call: -
v_call: TRBV30
cdr3_length: 13
cdr3_nt: TGTGCCTGGAGGTCAGGGGTTAACACTGAAGCTTTCTTT
cdr3_aa: CAWRSGVNTEAFF